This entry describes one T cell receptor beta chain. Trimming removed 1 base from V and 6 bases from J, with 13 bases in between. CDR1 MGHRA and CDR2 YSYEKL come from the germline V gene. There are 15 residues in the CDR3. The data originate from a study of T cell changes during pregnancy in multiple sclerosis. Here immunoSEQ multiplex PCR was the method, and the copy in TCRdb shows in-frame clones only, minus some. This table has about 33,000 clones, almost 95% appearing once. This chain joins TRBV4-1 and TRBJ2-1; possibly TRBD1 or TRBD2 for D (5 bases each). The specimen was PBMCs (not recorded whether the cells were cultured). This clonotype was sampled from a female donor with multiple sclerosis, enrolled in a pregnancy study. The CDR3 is CASSQGALGGNEQFF. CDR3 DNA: TGCGCCAGCAGCCAAGGAGCCCTTGGGGGCAATGAGCAGTTCTTC.